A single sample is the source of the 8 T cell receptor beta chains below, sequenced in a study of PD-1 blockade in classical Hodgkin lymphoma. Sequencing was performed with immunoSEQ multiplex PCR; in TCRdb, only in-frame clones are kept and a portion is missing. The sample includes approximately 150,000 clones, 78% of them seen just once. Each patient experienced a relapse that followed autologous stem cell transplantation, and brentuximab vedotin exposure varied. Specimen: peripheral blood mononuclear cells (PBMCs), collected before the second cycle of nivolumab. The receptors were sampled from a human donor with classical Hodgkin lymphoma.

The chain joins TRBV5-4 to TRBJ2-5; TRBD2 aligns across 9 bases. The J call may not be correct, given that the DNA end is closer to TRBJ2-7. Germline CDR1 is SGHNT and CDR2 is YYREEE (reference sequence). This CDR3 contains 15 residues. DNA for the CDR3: TGTGCCAGCAGCTTGGCTAGCGGGGCCAGCTACGAGCAGTACTTC. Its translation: CASSLASGASYEQYF.

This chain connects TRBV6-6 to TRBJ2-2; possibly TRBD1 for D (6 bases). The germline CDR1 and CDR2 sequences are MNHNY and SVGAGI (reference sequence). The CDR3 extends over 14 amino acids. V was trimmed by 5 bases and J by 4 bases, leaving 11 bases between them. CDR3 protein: CASSPGQSTGELFF. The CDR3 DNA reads TGTGCCAGCAGTCCCGGACAGTCCACCGGGGAGCTGTTTTTT.

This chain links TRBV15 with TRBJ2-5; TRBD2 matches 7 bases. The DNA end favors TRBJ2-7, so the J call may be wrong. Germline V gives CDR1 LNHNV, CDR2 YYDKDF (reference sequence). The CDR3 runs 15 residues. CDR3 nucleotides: TGTGCCACCAGCAGAGTGGGCGGGAGCTCCTACGAGCAGTACTTC. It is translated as CATSRVGGSSYEQYF.

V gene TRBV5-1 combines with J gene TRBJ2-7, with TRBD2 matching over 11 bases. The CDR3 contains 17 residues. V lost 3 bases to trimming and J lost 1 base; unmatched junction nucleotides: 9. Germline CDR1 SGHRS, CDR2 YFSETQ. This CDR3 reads CASSSTFSGGASYEQYF. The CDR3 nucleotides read TGCGCCAGCAGCTCAACATTTAGCGGGGGGGCATCCTACGAGCAGTACTTC.

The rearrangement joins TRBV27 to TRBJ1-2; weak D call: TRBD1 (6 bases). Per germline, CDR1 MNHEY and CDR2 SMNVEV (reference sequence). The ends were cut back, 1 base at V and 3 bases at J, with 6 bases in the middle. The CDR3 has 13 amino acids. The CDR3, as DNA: TGTGCCAGCAGTTTATACAGGGACTATGGCTACACCTTC. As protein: CASSLYRDYGYTF.

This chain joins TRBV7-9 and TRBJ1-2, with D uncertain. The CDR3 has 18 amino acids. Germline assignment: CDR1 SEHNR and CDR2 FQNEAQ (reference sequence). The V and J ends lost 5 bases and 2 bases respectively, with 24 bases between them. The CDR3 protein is CASSPTDPLFGFNYGYTF. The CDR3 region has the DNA TGTGCCAGCAGCCCAACCGATCCCCTGTTCGGGTTCAACTATGGCTACACCTTC. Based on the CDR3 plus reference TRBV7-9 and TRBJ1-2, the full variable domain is DTGVSQNPRHKITKRGQNVTFRCDPISEHNRLYWYRQTLGQGPEFLTYFQNEAQLEKSRLLSDRFSAERPKGSFSTLEIQRTEQGDSAMYLCASSPTDPLFGFNYGYTFGSGTRLTVV.

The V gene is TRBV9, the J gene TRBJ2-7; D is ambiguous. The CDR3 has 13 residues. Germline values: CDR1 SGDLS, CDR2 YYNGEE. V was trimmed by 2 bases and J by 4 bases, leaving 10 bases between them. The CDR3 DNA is TGTGCCAGCAGCGTTGGCACGGAATACGAGCAGTACTTC. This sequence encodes CASSVGTEYEQYF. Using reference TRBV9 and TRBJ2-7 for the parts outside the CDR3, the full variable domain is DSGVTQTPKHLITATGQRVTLRCSPRSGDLSVYWYQQSLDQGLQFLIQYYNGEERAKGNILERFSAQQFPDLHSELNLSSLELGDSALYFCASSVGTEYEQYFGPGTRLTVT.

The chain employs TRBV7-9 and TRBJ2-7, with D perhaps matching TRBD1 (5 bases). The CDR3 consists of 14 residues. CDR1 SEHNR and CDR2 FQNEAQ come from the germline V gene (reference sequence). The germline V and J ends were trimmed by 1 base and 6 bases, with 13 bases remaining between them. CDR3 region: CASSLGTPNFEQYF. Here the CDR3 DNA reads TGTGCCAGCAGCTTAGGGACACCAAATTTCGAGCAGTACTTC. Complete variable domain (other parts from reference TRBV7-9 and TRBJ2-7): DTGVSQNPRHKITKRGQNVTFRCDPISEHNRLYWYRQTLGQGPEFLTYFQNEAQLEKSRLLSDRFSAERPKGSFSTLEIQRTEQGDSAMYLCASSLGTPNFEQYFGPGTRLTVT.